This T cell receptor (beta chain) comes out of a study of blood T cell repertoires in COVID-19. Study in general: The United States, Italy and Spain supplied acute and convalescent COVID-19 samples. T cells, B-cell-depleted T cells, or PBMCs supplied cDNA or gDNA.

This CDR3 has 14 amino acids. The germline V and J ends were trimmed by 8 bases and 10 bases, with 18 bases remaining between them. CDR1 LNHDA and CDR2 SQIVND come from the germline V gene (reference sequence). Source study methods: Counts of nucleated cells, estimated from reference gene primer amplification, were obtained. Repertoires were generated with immunoSEQ multiplex PCR, while TCRdb's copy carries only in-frame clones and drops some. The V and J calls and the clone size are those of that table, but D and trimming were determined from the DNA. The table includes just under 95,000 clones, around three quarters detected once.

This TCR derives from a man in his fifties who had recovered from COVID-19. V and J are TRBV19 and TRBJ1-6, with no clear D. Input material: peripheral blood. The CDR3 bases are TGTGCCAGTCGAGAGATAGACTTGAACTCACCCCTCCACTTT. Protein: CASREIDLNSPLHF.